A selection of T cell receptor beta chains follows, all from one sample in a study of shared clonotypes between healthy human individuals. TCRdb keeps only in-frame clones here, not all; method: immunoSEQ multiplex PCR. Counted here are 600,000 or so clones, roughly 98% occurring once; the ten biggest clones make up more than 0.3%. Sequences were obtained from naive CD8+ T cells sorted from blood. Receptors originate from a man aged 25 to 45 in good health. The CDR3 runs from the conserved cysteine through the conserved F or W. The D gene is left open where the match is weak. Not every row has a clone size; where given, it reads once, few, many or a size class.

>.|TRBV7-9|TRBD1|TRBJ2-5
CASSFLQGDRDRETQYF
TGTGCCAGCAGCTTTTTACAGGGTGACAGGGACCGGGAGACCCAGTACTTC
>.|TRBV13|TRBD2|TRBJ2-3
CASSLGTSGDTQYF
TGTGCCAGCAGCTTAGGCACTAGCGGGGATACGCAGTATTTT
>once|TRBV29-1|.|TRBJ2-7
CSVEFGFNYEQYF
TGCAGCGTTGAATTTGGGTTCAACTACGAGCAGTACTTC
>.|TRBV7-2|.|TRBJ1-4
CASSFLGRVNEKLFF
TGTGCCAGCAGCTTCCTCGGGAGGGTGAATGAAAAACTGTTTTTT
>.|TRBV27|.|TRBJ2-3
CASSLLTDTQYF
TGTGCCAGCAGTCTCCTCACAGATACGCAGTATTTT
>.|TRBV14|TRBD2|TRBJ2-7
CASSPLAGGPEQYF
TGTGCCAGCAGCCCGCTAGCGGGAGGCCCCGAGCAGTACTTC
>.|TRBV30|.|TRBJ2-1
CAWSAGSSYNEQFF
TGTGCCTGGTCGGCAGGTAGCTCCTACAATGAGCAGTTCTTC
>.|TRBV2|TRBD2|TRBJ2-6
CASSELAGAGANVLTF
TGTGCCAGCAGTGAACTAGCGGGAGCTGGGGCCAACGTCCTGACTTTC
>.|TRBV20-1|.|TRBJ2-1
CSARESNEQFF
TGCAGTGCTAGAGAGAGCAATGAGCAGTTCTTC
>.|TRBV6-5|TRBD2|TRBJ2-1
CASSYMGLANNEQFF
TGTGCCAGCAGTTACATGGGACTAGCGAACAATGAGCAGTTCTTC
>once|TRBV9|TRBD1|TRBJ2-2
CASSATLRDRASNGELFF
TGTGCCAGCAGCGCCACGCTACGGGACAGGGCGTCGAACGGGGAGCTGTTTTTT
>.|TRBV29-1|.|TRBJ2-7
CSVEARLGPYYEQYF
TGCAGCGTTGAAGCCCGGTTGGGGCCCTACTACGAGCAGTACTTC
>.|TRBV5-1|.|TRBJ2-7
CASSLFGQTYEQYF
TGCGCCAGCAGCTTGTTCGGGCAGACCTACGAGCAGTACTTC
>.|TRBV9|.|TRBJ2-7
CASSPRTDTYEQYF
TGTGCCAGCAGCCCCCGGACGGATACCTACGAGCAGTACTTC
>.|TRBV6-1|TRBD2|TRBJ2-5
CASSAISGRKQETQYF
TGTGCCAGCAGTGCGATTAGCGGGAGGAAGCAAGAGACCCAGTACTTC
>.|TRBV28|.|TRBJ1-2
CASSLGLTGFGYGYTF
TGTGCCAGCAGTTTAGGACTCACAGGGTTCGGCTATGGCTACACCTTC
>.|TRBV9|TRBD1|TRBJ1-1
CASSVEGASEAFF
TGTGCCAGCAGCGTCGAGGGGGCCTCTGAAGCTTTCTTT
>.|TRBV7-9|.|TRBJ2-7
CATEGEQDFSYEQYF
TGTGCCACCGAAGGGGAACAGGACTTCTCCTACGAGCAGTACTTC
>.|TRBV27|.|TRBJ2-3
CASSITGSSTDTQYF
TGTGCCAGCAGTATAACGGGGTCTAGCACAGATACGCAGTATTTT
>once|TRBV19|.|TRBJ2-5
CASIRSARRGETQYF
TGTGCCAGTATACGGAGCGCCCGCCGGGGGGAGACCCAGTACTTC
>.|TRBV28|.|TRBJ2-7
CASSFLASREGSYEQYF
TGTGCCAGCAGTTTCCTAGCGTCCCGAGAAGGGTCCTACGAGCAGTACTTC
>.|TRBV13|.|TRBJ2-5
CASSLAAEPQETQYF
TGTGCCAGCAGCTTAGCGGCGGAGCCCCAAGAGACCCAGTACTTC
>.|TRBV27|TRBD1|TRBJ1-1
CASRLYSRDRYTEAFF
TGTGCCAGCAGATTATACTCCCGGGACAGGTACACTGAAGCTTTCTTT
>.|TRBV19|.|TRBJ1-1
CASSIDLRGLNTEAFF
TGTGCCAGTAGTATAGATCTCCGGGGGCTAAACACTGAAGCTTTCTTT
>.|TRBV6-1|.|TRBJ2-7
CASSESTAPSSYEQYF
TGTGCCAGCAGTGAATCCACAGCCCCGAGCTCCTACGAGCAGTACTTC
>.|TRBV4-1|.|TRBJ2-7
CASSQEKGTSREQYF
TGCGCCAGCAGCCAAGAAAAGGGGACTTCAAGGGAGCAGTACTTC
>.|TRBV13|.|TRBJ2-1
CASSPEGPQQFF
TGTGCCAGCAGCCCAGAGGGGCCTCAGCAGTTCTTC
>.|TRBV27|TRBD1|TRBJ1-2
CASSDRNYGYTF
TGTGCCAGCTCGGACAGGAACTATGGCTACACCTTC
>.|TRBV9|.|TRBJ1-1
CASSAGFLNTEAFF
TGTGCCAGCAGCGCGGGGTTTTTGAACACTGAAGCTTTCTTT
>once|TRBV25-1|.|TRBJ1-1
CASGRDLIGGTEAFF
TGTGCCAGCGGCCGGGACCTAATTGGAGGCACTGAAGCTTTCTTT
>.|TRBV2|TRBD1|TRBJ2-1
CASSGQGAANEQFF
TGTGCCAGCAGTGGACAGGGGGCGGCCAATGAGCAGTTCTTC
>.|TRBV4-1|TRBD2|TRBJ2-1
CASSQEGLTSGRDNEQFF
TGCGCCAGCAGCCAAGAAGGACTTACTAGCGGGAGGGACAATGAGCAGTTCTTC
>.|TRBV4-1|.|TRBJ1-2
CASSQPGALGRGYTF
TGCGCCAGCAGCCAACCCGGGGCCCTCGGGCGGGGCTACACCTTC
>.|TRBV6-5|.|TRBJ1-5
CASSQTGQPQHF
TGTGCCAGCAGCCAGACGGGTCAGCCCCAGCATTTT
>once|TRBV11-1|TRBD1|TRBJ2-7
CASSLEERQGDEQYF
TGTGCCAGCAGCTTAGAGGAGCGACAGGGGGACGAGCAGTACTTC
>.|TRBV2|.|TRBJ2-7
CATRTISYEQYF
TGTGCCACCCGGACTATTTCCTACGAGCAGTACTTC
>once|TRBV5-1|TRBD1|TRBJ1-1
CASSLGRDRGLPEAFF
TGCGCCAGCAGCTTGGGGCGGGACAGGGGCCTTCCTGAAGCTTTCTTT
>.|TRBV7-9|.|TRBJ2-7
CASTAASSNEQYF
TGTGCCAGCACCGCGGCGAGCAGTAACGAGCAGTACTTC
>.|TRBV7-3|TRBD2|TRBJ2-7
CASSWGGSGSLPYEQYF
TGTGCCAGCAGCTGGGGCGGGAGCGGGAGTCTTCCCTACGAGCAGTACTTC
>.|TRBV10-3|.|TRBJ2-7
CAISESRPPEQYF
TGTGCCATCAGTGAGTCGAGGCCTCCCGAGCAGTACTTC
>.|TRBV9|.|TRBJ2-3
CASSDAPHLSTDTQYF
TGTGCCAGCAGCGACGCCCCCCACCTTAGCACAGATACGCAGTATTTT
>.|TRBV11-2|.|TRBJ1-1
CASSPGTGLPNTEAFF
TGTGCCAGCAGCCCTGGGACGGGGCTACCGAACACTGAAGCTTTCTTT
>once|TRBV7-6|.|TRBJ1-3
CASSLEPGLSGNTIYF
TGTGCCAGCAGCTTAGAACCGGGCCTCTCTGGAAACACCATATATTTT
>.|TRBV18|TRBD1|TRBJ2-2
CASSPGTGATSDTGELFF
TGTGCCAGCTCACCCGGGACAGGGGCCACCTCGGACACCGGGGAGCTGTTTTTT
>.|TRBV27|.|TRBJ2-2
CASSLRLATGELFF
TGTGCCAGCAGTCTGCGACTGGCCACCGGGGAGCTGTTTTTT
>.|TRBV7-9|.|TRBJ1-3
CASVGPRTIYF
TGTGCCTCGGTTGGACCTCGCACCATATATTTT
>.|TRBV6-1|TRBD1|TRBJ1-2
CASRDFDREDYGYTF
TGTGCCAGCAGGGATTTCGACAGGGAGGACTATGGCTACACCTTC
>.|TRBV7-9|TRBD2|TRBJ2-7
CASSGDYSYEQYF
TGTGCCAGCAGCGGGGACTACTCCTACGAGCAGTACTTC
>.|TRBV27|.|TRBJ1-2
CASSLSASKYYGYTF
TGTGCCAGCAGTTTATCGGCAAGTAAATACTATGGCTACACCTTC
>.|TRBV2|.|TRBJ2-7
CASSEGSWYEQYF
TGTGCCAGCAGTGAGGGTAGCTGGTACGAGCAGTACTTC